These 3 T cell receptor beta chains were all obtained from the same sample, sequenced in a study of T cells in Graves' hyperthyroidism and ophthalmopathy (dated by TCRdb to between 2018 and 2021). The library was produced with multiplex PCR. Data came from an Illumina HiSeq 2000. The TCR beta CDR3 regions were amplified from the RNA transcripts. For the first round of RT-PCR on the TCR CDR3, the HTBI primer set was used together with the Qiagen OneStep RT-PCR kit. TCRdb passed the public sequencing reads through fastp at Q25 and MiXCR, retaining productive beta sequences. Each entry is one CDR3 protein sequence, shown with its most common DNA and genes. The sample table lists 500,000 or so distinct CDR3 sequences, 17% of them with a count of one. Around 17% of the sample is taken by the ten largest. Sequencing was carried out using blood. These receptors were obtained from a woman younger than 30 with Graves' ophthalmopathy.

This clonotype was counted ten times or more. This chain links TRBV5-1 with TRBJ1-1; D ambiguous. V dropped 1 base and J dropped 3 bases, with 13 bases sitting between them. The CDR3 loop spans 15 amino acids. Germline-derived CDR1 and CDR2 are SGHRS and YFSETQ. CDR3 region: CASSLNPVGDTEAFF. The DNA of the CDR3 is TGCGCCAGCAGCTTGAATCCGGTGGGAGACACTGAAGCTTTCTTT. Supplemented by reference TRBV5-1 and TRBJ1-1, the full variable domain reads KAGVTQTPRYLIKTRGQQVTLSCSPISGHRSVSWYQQTPGQGLQFLFEYFSETQRNKGNFPGRFSGRQFSNSRSEMNVSTLELGDSALYLCASSLNPVGDTEAFFGQGTRLTVV.

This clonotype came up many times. Written as DNA, the CDR3 is TGTGCCAGCAGCAAGGGACAGAGCAACACCGGGGAGCTGTTTTTT. Translated, it gives CASSKGQSNTGELFF. This chain uses TRBV11-2 with TRBJ2-2, with 7 bases aligning to TRBD1. The CDR3 is 15 residues long. Germline V lookup: CDR1 SGHAT, CDR2 FQNNGV. The V and J ends lost 5 bases and 2 bases, in that order; junction bases with no gene match: 5.

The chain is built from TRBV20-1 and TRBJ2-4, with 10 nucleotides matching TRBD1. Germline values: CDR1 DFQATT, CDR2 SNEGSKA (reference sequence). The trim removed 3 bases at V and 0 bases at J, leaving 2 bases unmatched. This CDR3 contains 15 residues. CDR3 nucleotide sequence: TGCAGTGCTAGTTGGGACAGGGGAGCCAAAAACATTCAGTACTTC. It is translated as CSASWDRGAKNIQYF.